These 19 T cell receptor beta chains originate from one sample sequenced in a study of blood T cell repertoires in COVID-19. Generated by immunoSEQ multiplex PCR, the TCRdb table keeps only in-frame clones and is missing some. The repertoire has hundreds of thousands of clones, approximately 88% of them found once; the top ten carry roughly 10%. Sequenced input: peripheral blood. These receptor sequences come from a woman aged 70-85 years with COVID-19, enrolled during active disease.

In DNA form, the CDR3 reads TGTGCCAGCAGCTTAGCGACTAGCGATGGCACAGATACGCAGTATTTT. This encodes CASSLATSDGTDTQYF. The V gene is TRBV7-9, the J gene TRBJ2-3, with 8 bases lining up with TRBD2. Trimming cost V 0 bases and J 1 base; bases outside gene matches: 3. This CDR3 spans 16 amino acids. The germline gives CDR1 SEHNR, CDR2 FQNEAQ (reference sequence).

In DNA form, the CDR3 reads TGTGCCAGCAGCTTATGGGAGAATGAGCAGTTCTTC. Translating gives CASSLWENEQFF. The rearrangement uses TRBV11-2 and TRBJ2-1; maybe TRBD2 (5 bases). Germline V CDR1 and CDR2: SGHAT, FQNNGV. The V gene lost 2 bases and the J gene lost 7 bases, with 6 bases spanning the gap. This CDR3 contains 12 residues.

The rearrangement links TRBV3-1 (or the pseudogene TRBV3-2) to TRBJ1-1; D gene unclear. Germline V gene lookup returns CDR1 LGHDT and CDR2 YNNKEL (reference sequence). V dropped 4 bases and J dropped 1 base, with 7 bases sitting between them. This CDR3 spans 13 amino acids. CDR3: CASSRTENTEAFF. The CDR3 DNA reads TGTGCCAGCAGCCGCACAGAGAACACTGAAGCTTTCTTT.

This clone was found once. V is TRBV11-3 and J is TRBJ1-1; D perhaps matches TRBD1 (5 bases). The V end was cut by 0 bases, the J end by 0 bases, with 11 bases between. Per germline, CDR1 SGHNT and CDR2 YENEEA. This CDR3 spans 16 amino acids. The CDR3 loop reads CASSLDPTTVNTEAFF. CDR3 nucleotide sequence: TGTGCCAGCAGCTTAGATCCCACGACAGTGAACACTGAAGCTTTCTTT. Full variable domain (missing parts from reference TRBV11-3 and TRBJ1-1): EAGVVQSPRYKIIEKKQPVAFWCNPISGHNTLYWYLQNLGQGPELLIRYENEEAVDDSQLPKDRFSAERLKGVDSTLKIQPAELGDSAVYLCASSLDPTTVNTEAFFGQGTRLTVV.

The rearrangement uses TRBV19 and TRBJ2-1; tentative D call: TRBD2 (5 bases). The germline V gene encodes CDR1 LNHDA and CDR2 SQIVND (reference sequence). The CDR3 has 13 amino acids. Trimming took off 7 bases at V and 0 bases at J, with 7 bases between the two ends. CDR3 protein: CASKEASYNEQFF. CDR3 in DNA: TGTGCCAGTAAGGAGGCCTCCTACAATGAGCAGTTCTTC.

The V call is TRBV7-3, the J call TRBJ2-5; 7 bases align to TRBD1. V lost 5 bases to trimming and J lost 0 bases; unmatched junction nucleotides: 3. CDR1 and CDR2 (germline): SGHTA, FQGTGA. This CDR3 contains 14 residues. The CDR3 sequence is CASSIGTDQETQYF. The CDR3 region has the DNA TGTGCCAGCAGCATAGGGACAGACCAAGAGACCCAGTACTTC.

This sequence joins TRBV21-1 and TRBJ2-7; the D segment call TRBD1 is taken from the table without a DNA check. TRBV21-1 is described as a pseudogene. The CDR3 has 15 residues. CDR3 protein: CASSKNGTGGAEQYF. Here the CDR3 DNA reads TGTGCCAGCAGCAAAAATGGGACAGGGGGCGCCGAGCAGTACTTC.

This rearrangement joins TRBV29-1 to TRBJ1-2; TRBD1 matches at 8 bases. Germline V gives CDR1 SQVTM, CDR2 ANQGSEA. Trimming removed 5 bases from V and 4 bases from J; junction bases left unmatched: 6. CDR3 length equals 13 residues. The CDR3 nucleotides are TGCAGCGTTCAACCCCAGGGGGCCTATGGCTACACCTTC. Amino acid sequence: CSVQPQGAYGYTF.

The V gene is TRBV28, the J gene TRBJ1-1; 7 bases match TRBD1. Germline V gene data show CDR1 as MDHEN and CDR2 as SYDVKM. The CDR3 extends over 12 amino acids. Trimming cost V 2 bases and J 11 bases; bases outside gene matches: 5. Here the CDR3 reads CASSLVRGLAFF. CDR3 coding DNA: TGTGCCAGCAGTTTAGTAAGGGGGCTCGCTTTCTTT.

The CDR3 nucleotides read TGTGCCAGCAGCCAAGACACAGCGGGAGGGTCGGGGGGTGGTACGCAGTATTTT. Translating it yields CASSQDTAGGSGGGTQYF. The rearrangement joins TRBV4-2 to TRBJ2-3; 10 positions match TRBD2. Unmatched junction bases numbered 14, after V lost 0 bases and J lost 8 bases. CDR1 is LGHNA, CDR2 YNFKEQ, per germline. The CDR3 is made up of 18 amino acids.

The rearrangement uses TRBV4-2 and TRBJ1-2; no definite D call. The V gene lost 0 bases and the J gene lost 4 bases, with 15 bases spanning the gap. Germline-derived CDR1 and CDR2 are LGHNA and YNFKEQ. This CDR3 comprises 16 residues. The CDR3 loop is CASSQDQYSKLYGYTF. The CDR3 bases are TGTGCCAGCAGCCAAGATCAGTACAGCAAACTCTATGGCTACACCTTC.

V usage is TRBV7-9 and J usage is TRBJ2-7, with 7 bases lining up with TRBD2. CDR3 size: 13 residues. Per germline, CDR1 SEHNR and CDR2 FQNEAQ (reference sequence). With 4 bases clipped from V and 0 bases from J, the junction kept 0 bases outside the gene matches. The CDR3 DNA follows: TGTGCCAGCAGCTGGGGGGGCTCCTACGAGCAGTACTTC. It encodes CASSWGGSYEQYF. Supplemented by reference TRBV7-9 and TRBJ2-7, the full variable domain reads DTGVSQNPRHKITKRGQNVTFRCDPISEHNRLYWYRQTLGQGPEFLTYFQNEAQLEKSRLLSDRFSAERPKGSFSTLEIQRTEQGDSAMYLCASSWGGSYEQYFGPGTRLTVT.

This chain connects TRBV6-5 to TRBJ2-1; 7 bases are a match to TRBD2. From germline, CDR1 is MNHEY and CDR2 SVGAGI. V shed 4 bases, J shed 5 bases, and the junction held 11 bases outside the gene matches. This CDR3 has 16 residues. In DNA form, the CDR3 reads TGTGCCAGCAGTTCCCCTAGGAGCGGGAAGAACAATGAGCAGTTCTTC. Amino acids: CASSSPRSGKNNEQFF.

The chain links TRBV30 to TRBJ2-3; 11 bases match TRBD2. Trimming cost V 2 bases and J 3 bases; bases outside gene matches: 7. This CDR3 contains 16 residues. Per the germline V gene, CDR1 is GTSNPN and CDR2 is SVGIG (reference sequence). CDR3 protein: CAWSPLAGGLTDTQYF. CDR3 coding DNA: TGTGCCTGGAGTCCCTTAGCGGGAGGGCTGACAGATACGCAGTATTTT. Drawing the rest from reference TRBV30 and TRBJ2-3, the complete variable domain is SQTIHQWPATLVQPVGSPLSLECTVEGTSNPNLYWYRQAAGRGLQLLFYSVGIGQISSEVPQNLSASRPQDRQFILSSKKLLLSDSGFYLCAWSPLAGGLTDTQYFGPGTRLTVL.

In its sample, this clone was seen many times. The V gene is TRBV11-3, the J gene TRBJ2-5; 7 nucleotides line up with TRBD1. The V segment lost 2 bases and the J segment 4 bases; nucleotides outside the gene matches: 4. Germline assignment: CDR1 SGHNT and CDR2 YENEEA. This CDR3 region has 14 residues. This CDR3 reads CASSLPRTGETQYF. The CDR3 DNA reads as TGTGCCAGCAGCTTACCCCGGACAGGAGAGACCCAGTACTTC.

This chain joins TRBV19 and TRBJ1-4, with TRBD1 identical over 9 bases. CDR3 length: 17 residues. In germline, CDR1 is LNHDA, CDR2 SQIVND (reference sequence). The trim removed 0 bases at V and 7 bases at J, leaving 9 bases unmatched. The CDR3 DNA is TGTGCCAGTAGTATAGATCCGGACAGGGGAATGACTGAAAAACTGTTTTTT. This codes for CASSIDPDRGMTEKLFF.

The chain employs TRBV5-1 and TRBJ1-6; 8 bases map to TRBD1. CDR3 length: 14 residues. V trimming: 4 bases; J trimming: 10 bases; junction bases outside the gene matches: 7. CDR1 and CDR2 from the germline V gene are SGHRS and YFSETQ. In DNA form, the CDR3 reads TGCGCCAGCAGCCTTAGACAGGGGACCTCACCCCTCCACTTT. Its protein is CASSLRQGTSPLHF.

The chain links TRBV7-6 to TRBJ1-5; D is uncertain. Germline CDR1 is SGHVS and CDR2 is FNYEAQ. V lost 8 bases and J 0 bases, leaving 20 bases between the germline ends. CDR3 length equals 17 residues. The CDR3 region is CASGRYSIPYSNQPQHF. The CDR3 coding sequence is TGTGCCAGCGGTAGGTACAGCATTCCTTATAGCAATCAGCCCCAGCATTTT.

The chain employs TRBV5-6 and TRBJ2-4; TRBD2 is a possible D gene (5 bases). This CDR3 is 15 amino acids long. V lost 4 bases and J lost 3, with 14 bases in between. Germline CDR1 SGHDT, CDR2 YYEEEE. CDR3 DNA sequence: TGTGCCAGCAGCCAACTCTCCGGGAACAAAAACATTCAGTACTTC. This codes for CASSQLSGNKNIQYF.